Listed below are T cell receptor beta chains from one sample, sequenced in a study of blood T cell repertoires in COVID-19. Some clones are missing from TCRdb's copy, which holds only in-frame ones; the method was immunoSEQ multiplex PCR. Among hundreds of thousands of clones, over 75% were seen once, and the ten largest hold just under 3%. Sequenced sample: PBMCs or T cells enriched from blood (not recorded which). The source is a woman in her thirties who had recovered from COVID-19. CDR3s include the opening cysteine and the closing phenylalanine or tryptophan. The order of the fields is clone size, V gene, J gene, D gene, CDR3 DNA, CDR3 protein. A D gene is named only where the DNA matches it firmly. For some rows the clone size is stated as once, few or many, or as a class when expanded; others skip it.

-	TRBV5-1	TRBJ2-1	-	TGCGCCAGCAGCCCTTTAGGGGGGGGGCAAGTCGATGAGCAGTTCTTC	CASSPLGGGQVDEQFF
-	TRBV19	TRBJ2-2	TRBD2	TGTGCCAGTAGTCCGGGACTAGCGGGAGGTTTCGCCGGGGAGCTGTTTTTT	CASSPGLAGGFAGELFF
-	TRBV7-9	TRBJ1-2	TRBD1	TGTGCCAGCAGCTCGCATACCTCGGGACAGGGGGCTGTCTATGGCTACACCTTC	CASSSHTSGQGAVYGYTF
-	TRBV28	TRBJ1-5	TRBD1	TGTGCCAGCAGTCCCAGGGACAGAGGCAATCAGCCCCAGCATTTT	CASSPRDRGNQPQHF
-	TRBV19	TRBJ1-5	-	TGTGCCAGTAGTGAATTCATGCCGGCAGGGGACAATCAGCCCCAGCATTTT	CASSEFMPAGDNQPQHF
-	TRBV27	TRBJ1-3	-	TGTGCCAGCAGTCCACAGGGAACTGGAAACACCATATATTTT	CASSPQGTGNTIYF
-	TRBV11-2	TRBJ1-1	TRBD1	TGTGCCAGCAGCACCAGAGACAGGGGGCCCACTGAAGCTTTCTTT	CASSTRDRGPTEAFF
-	TRBV5-1	TRBJ2-7	-	TGCGCCAGCAGCTTGATAGGGGAAAAGGACGAGCAGTACTTC	CASSLIGEKDEQYF
-	TRBV5-4	TRBJ2-3	-	TGTGCCAGCAGCCCTGGGAGAGATACGCAGTATTTT	CASSPGRDTQYF
-	TRBV28	TRBJ2-1	TRBD2	TGTGCCAGCAGTTTATGGACTAGCGGGCACAATGAGCAGTTCTTC	CASSLWTSGHNEQFF
-	TRBV5-7	TRBJ2-3	-	TGTGCCAGCAGTTGGGGCGCAGATACGCAGTATTTT	CASSWGADTQYF
-	TRBV29-1	TRBJ2-3	TRBD2	TGCAGCGTTATTGGAGGGTCGGGGGGGACAGATACGCAGTATTTT	CSVIGGSGGTDTQYF
few	TRBV19	TRBJ1-5	TRBD1	TGTGCCAGTAACCCCTGGCAGGGGGCATCCCAGCCCCAGCATTTT	CASNPWQGASQPQHF